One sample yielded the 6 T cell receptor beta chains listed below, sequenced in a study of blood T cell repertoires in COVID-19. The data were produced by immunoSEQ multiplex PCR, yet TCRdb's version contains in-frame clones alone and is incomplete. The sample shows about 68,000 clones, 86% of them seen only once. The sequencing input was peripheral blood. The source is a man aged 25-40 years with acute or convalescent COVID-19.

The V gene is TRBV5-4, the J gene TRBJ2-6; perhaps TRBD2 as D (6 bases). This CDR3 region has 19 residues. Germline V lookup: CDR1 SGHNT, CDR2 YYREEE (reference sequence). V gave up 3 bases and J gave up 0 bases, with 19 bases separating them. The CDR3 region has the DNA TGTGCCAGCAGCTCCGCATCGGGGACTCCCCTCTCTGGGGCCAACGTCCTGACTTTC. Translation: CASSSASGTPLSGANVLTF. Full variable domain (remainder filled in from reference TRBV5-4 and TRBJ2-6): ETGVTQSPTHLIKTRGQQVTLRCSSQSGHNTVSWYQQALGQGPQFIFQYYREEENGRGNFPPRFSGLQFPNYSSELNVNALELDDSALYLCASSSASGTPLSGANVLTFGAGSRLTVL.

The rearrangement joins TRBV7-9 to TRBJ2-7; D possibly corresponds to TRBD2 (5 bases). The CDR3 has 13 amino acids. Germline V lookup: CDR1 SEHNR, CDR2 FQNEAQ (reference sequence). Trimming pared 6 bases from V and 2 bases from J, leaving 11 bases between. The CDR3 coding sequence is TGTGCCAGCAGTCAGAGCGGAGCCTACGAGCAGTACTTC. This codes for CASSQSGAYEQYF.

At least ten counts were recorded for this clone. The DNA of the CDR3 is TGTGCTAGTGGTTCGGAAGAGGGCAAGGTTAACAATCAGCCCCAGCATTTT. Protein: CASGSEEGKVNNQPQHF. V gene TRBV12-5 combines with J gene TRBJ1-5; D is unclear. The germline V and J ends were trimmed by 4 bases and 3 bases, with 19 bases remaining between them. The CDR3 has 17 residues. Germline CDR1 is LGHNT and CDR2 is FRNRAP. Together with reference TRBV12-5 and TRBJ1-5, the CDR3 gives the full variable domain: DARVTQTPRHKVTEMGQEVTMRCQPILGHNTVFWYRQTMMQGLELLAYFRNRAPLDDSGMPKDRFSAEMPDATLATLKIQPSEPRDSAVYFCASGSEEGKVNNQPQHFGDGTRLSIL.

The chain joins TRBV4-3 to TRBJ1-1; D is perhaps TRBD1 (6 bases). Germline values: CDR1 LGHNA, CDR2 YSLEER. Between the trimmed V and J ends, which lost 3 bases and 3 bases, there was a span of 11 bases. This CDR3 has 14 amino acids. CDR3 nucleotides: TGCGCCAGCAGCCATTCCGGACAGTACACTGAAGCTTTCTTT. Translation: CASSHSGQYTEAFF.

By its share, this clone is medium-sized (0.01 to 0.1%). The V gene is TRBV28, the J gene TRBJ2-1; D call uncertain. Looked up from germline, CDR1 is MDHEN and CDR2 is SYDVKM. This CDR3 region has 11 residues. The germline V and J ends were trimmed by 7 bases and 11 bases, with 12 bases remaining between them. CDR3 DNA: TGTGCCAGCACCTCCTCGAGGAAGCAGTTCTTC. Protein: CASTSSRKQFF.

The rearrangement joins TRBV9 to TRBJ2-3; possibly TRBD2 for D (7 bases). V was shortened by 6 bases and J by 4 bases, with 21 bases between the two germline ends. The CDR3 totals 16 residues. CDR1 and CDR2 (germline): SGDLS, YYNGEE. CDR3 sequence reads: CASTRGGGGPADTQYF. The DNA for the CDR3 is TGTGCCAGCACCCGAGGGGGGGGAGGGCCTGCAGATACGCAGTATTTT. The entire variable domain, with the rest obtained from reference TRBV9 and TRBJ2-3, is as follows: DSGVTQTPKHLITATGQRVTLRCSPRSGDLSVYWYQQSLDQGLQFLIQYYNGEERAKGNILERFSAQQFPDLHSELNLSSLELGDSALYFCASTRGGGGPADTQYFGPGTRLTVL.